These 21 T cell receptor beta chains share one sample of origin, sequenced in a study of blood T cells in healthy people across ages. Using a J-beta primer mix together with a sample-barcoded 5' primer, a second PCR was run for about 6 to 11 cycles. TCRdb passed the 5' RACE reads through MiXCR, listing each CDR3 protein once. The data hold roughly 680,000 distinct CDR3 sequences, with around 49% observed a single time. The material sequenced was blood. These receptors all stem from a woman in her sixties in good health.

In its sample, this clonotype was seen a few times. The rearrangement links TRBV7-2 to TRBJ1-1; TRBD1 matches 10 bases. Germline V gene sequence: CDR1 SGHTA, CDR2 FQGNSA. There are 15 residues in the CDR3. V lost 5 bases, J lost 4 bases, and 7 bases stayed unmatched. The DNA of the CDR3 is TGTGCCAGCAGCCATGACAGGGGGCTTGGCACTGAAGCTTTCTTT. This gives the protein CASSHDRGLGTEAFF.

The genes are TRBV20-1 and TRBJ2-4, with 11 bases aligning to TRBD1. The CDR3 is 17 amino acids. The ends lost 6 bases at V and 0 bases at J; junction bases unmatched: 10. Germline CDR1 is DFQATT and CDR2 is SNEGSKA (reference sequence). CDR3 coding DNA: TGCAGTGCCCCCCGGGACAGGGGGTTACTAGCCAAAAACATTCAGTACTTC. The encoded protein is CSAPRDRGLLAKNIQYF.

As regards this clonotype: One junction end does not reproduce the germline sequence, and a read error may be involved. The chain couples TRBV7-9 to TRBJ2-5, with 9 bases aligning to TRBD2. Gene TRBJ2-7 matches the end of the DNA better, so the J call may be wrong. The CDR3 sequence is 15 residues long. Germline CDR1 and CDR2: SEHNR and FQNEAQ (reference sequence). DNA of the CDR3: TGTACCAGCAGCCTCGCGGGTAGCGGGGGCTACGAGCAGTACTTC. It encodes CTSSLAGSGGYEQYF.

This clonotype has a single count. The chain has TRBV20-1 and TRBJ2-3; TRBD1 matches 8 bases. The germline V gene has CDR1 DFQATT and CDR2 SNEGSKA (reference sequence). This CDR3 has 17 residues. J gave up 2 bases and V 3 bases, and 13 bases lay outside the gene matches. The CDR3 loop reads CSARRQGAIINTDTQYF. The CDR3 DNA sequence: TGCAGTGCTAGGAGGCAGGGGGCTATAATCAACACAGATACGCAGTATTTT.

This clonotype has a handful of counts. This chain connects TRBV3-1 to TRBJ2-3; TRBD1 aligns across 8 bases. With V trimmed by 4 bases and J by 5 bases, 8 bases remained unmatched. Germline-derived CDR1 and CDR2 are LGHDT and YNNKEL (reference sequence). The CDR3 is made up of 15 amino acids. The CDR3 bases are TGTGCCAGCAGCCCGACCGGGACAGGAATAGATACGCAGTATTTT. This sequence encodes CASSPTGTGIDTQYF.

CDR3 sequence (DNA): TGCGCCAGCAGCTTGGACAGGGGAGGGGGCAATGAGCAGTTCTTC. This gives the protein CASSLDRGGGNEQFF. The gene calls are TRBV5-1 and TRBJ2-1; the D call may be TRBD1 or TRBD2 (7 bases each). CDR1 is SGHRS, CDR2 YFSETQ, per germline. Trimming pared 0 bases from V and 6 bases from J, leaving 13 bases between. This CDR3 has 15 amino acids.

The chain uses TRBV5-1 and TRBJ2-1; D may be TRBD1 or TRBD2 (5 bases each). This CDR3 spans 14 amino acids. Germline CDR1 is SGHRS and CDR2 is YFSETQ. Trimming took off 5 bases at V and 0 bases at J, with 9 bases between the two ends. The CDR3 region is CASREGYSYNEQFF. Here the CDR3 DNA reads TGCGCCAGCAGAGAGGGGTACTCCTACAATGAGCAGTTCTTC.

This clonotype was observed a few times. The chain combines TRBV3-1 with TRBJ2-7; D is unresolved. V lost 0 bases and J lost 6, with 9 bases in between. This CDR3 spans 13 amino acids. Germline loops: CDR1 LGHDT, CDR2 YNNKEL (reference sequence). CDR3: CASSQDWVSEQYF. The CDR3 region has the DNA TGTGCCAGCAGCCAAGATTGGGTCTCCGAGCAGTACTTC.

The chain recombines TRBV20-1 with TRBJ1-2; 8 nucleotides line up with TRBD1. The V gene's germline CDR1 is DFQATT and CDR2 SNEGSKA (reference sequence). The CDR3 length is 17 residues. Trimming at V came to 3 bases and at J to 1 base, leaving 13 bases not matched to a gene. The CDR3 loop is CSASPGQGMWDNYGYTF. The CDR3 nucleotides read TGCAGTGCTAGCCCCGGACAGGGTATGTGGGATAACTATGGCTACACCTTC.

This clonotype was recorded a few times. The chain links TRBV9 to TRBJ2-5; D is perhaps TRBD2 (6 bases). The CDR3 spans 13 residues. Germline CDR1 and CDR2: SGDLS and YYNGEE. Trimming stripped 4 bases from V and 4 bases from J, with 11 bases between. The CDR3 coding sequence is TGTGCCAGCAGCCCACGACTAGTAGAGACCCAGTACTTC. Protein: CASSPRLVETQYF. Together with reference TRBV9 and TRBJ2-5, the CDR3 gives the full variable domain: DSGVTQTPKHLITATGQRVTLRCSPRSGDLSVYWYQQSLDQGLQFLIQYYNGEERAKGNILERFSAQQFPDLHSELNLSSLELGDSALYFCASSPRLVETQYFGPGTRLLVL.

CDR3 DNA: TGTGCCAGCAGTTATCTAGGGGCTGGCTCCTACAATGAGCAGTTCTTC. This translates into CASSYLGAGSYNEQFF. The chain has TRBV6-5 and TRBJ2-1; the D gene is possibly TRBD1 (5 bases). V lost 3 bases, J lost 0 bases, and 12 bases lay in between. Germline V gene data show CDR1 as MNHEY and CDR2 as SVGAGI. There are 16 residues in the CDR3.

This chain links TRBV30 with TRBJ2-4; D is unresolved. This CDR3 region has 19 residues. Germline CDR1 is GTSNPN and CDR2 is SVGIG (reference sequence). The V gene lost 0 bases and the J gene lost 0 bases, with 21 bases spanning the gap. CDR3 residues: CAWSVMRTHSPLAKNIQYF. The DNA for the CDR3 is TGTGCCTGGAGTGTGATGCGGACCCACTCACCCTTAGCCAAAAACATTCAGTACTTC.

The V gene is TRBV14, the J gene TRBJ2-7; no firm D call. The CDR3 extends over 14 amino acids. V shed 5 bases and J shed 0 bases, with 11 bases lying between them. From germline, CDR1 is SGHDN and CDR2 FVKESK. The CDR3 sequence: CASSFQMGSYEQYF. CDR3 bases: TGTGCCAGCAGCTTCCAGATGGGCTCCTACGAGCAGTACTTC.

The chain has TRBV7-2 and TRBJ2-1; the match to TRBD2 covers 13 bases. This CDR3 contains 19 residues. After removal of 5 bases from V and 5 bases from J, the junction contained 15 bases not matched to a gene. Germline values: CDR1 SGHTA, CDR2 FQGNSA. CDR3 amino acids: CASSPRGLAGRFANNEQFF. CDR3 DNA sequence: TGTGCCAGCAGCCCGAGGGGACTAGCGGGAAGGTTTGCAAACAATGAGCAGTTCTTC.

This chain uses TRBV2 with TRBJ2-1; 8 positions agree with TRBD1. Trimming took 6 bases from V and 2 from J; bases not matched to a gene: 6. Germline loops: CDR1 SNHLY, CDR2 FYNNEI. This CDR3 has 15 amino acids. CDR3 DNA sequence: TGTGCCAGCAGCGTAGGACAGGGCCCCTACAATGAGCAGTTCTTC. This sequence encodes CASSVGQGPYNEQFF. Variable domain in full (rest from reference TRBV2 and TRBJ2-1): EPEVTQTPSHQVTQMGQEVILRCVPISNHLYFYWYRQILGQKVEFLVSFYNNEISEKSEIFDDQFSVERPDGSNFTLKIRSTKLEDSAMYFCASSVGQGPYNEQFFGPGTRLTVL.

The genes are TRBV7-2 and TRBJ2-7; no definite D call. Germline CDR1 is SGHTA and CDR2 is FQGNSA. CDR3 length: 14 amino acids. With 5 bases removed from V and 2 bases from J, the gap between germline ends came to 13 bases. The CDR3 DNA is TGTGCCAGCAGCCCCAGATCTGCCACCTACGAGCAGTACTTC. It translates to CASSPRSATYEQYF.

The gene calls are TRBV4-2 and TRBJ2-7; either TRBD1 or TRBD2 may supply D (6 bases each). Looked up from germline, CDR1 is LGHNA and CDR2 is YNFKEQ. With 3 bases removed from V and 3 bases from J, the gap between germline ends came to 15 bases. The CDR3 runs to 15 residues. The CDR3 is CASSQLLGGLYEQYF. The CDR3 DNA follows: TGTGCCAGCAGCCAGTTACTTGGGGGGCTCTACGAGCAGTACTTC.

This clonotype was counted at least ten times. This chain connects TRBV6-2 or TRBV6-3 to TRBJ2-3; no definite D call. V was cut by 7 bases and J by 10 bases, with 18 bases left in between. Germline CDR1 and CDR2: MNHEY and SVGEGT. The CDR3 runs to 13 residues. The chain's CDR3 is CASTSGSGRAQYF. The CDR3 DNA reads TGTGCCAGCACCTCCGGATCCGGTCGAGCGCAGTATTTT.

In nucleotides, the CDR3 is TGTGCCAGCAATCCGGGACAGGGGGCCGGGGAGACCCAGTACTTC. It is translated as CASNPGQGAGETQYF. This rearrangement joins TRBV27 to TRBJ2-5; the match to TRBD1 covers 12 bases. From germline, CDR1 is MNHEY and CDR2 SMNVEV (reference sequence). Trimming removed 7 bases from V and 5 bases from J; junction bases left unmatched: 8. The CDR3 has 15 residues.

The V call is TRBV20-1, the J call TRBJ2-3; 8 bases match TRBD1. The CDR3 loop spans 13 amino acids. With V trimmed by 5 bases and J by 4 bases, 5 bases remained unmatched. Per germline, CDR1 DFQATT and CDR2 SNEGSKA (reference sequence). CDR3 sequence reads: CSAWTGLADTQYF. CDR3 DNA: TGCAGTGCTTGGACAGGGTTGGCAGATACGCAGTATTTT.

This chain connects TRBV28 to TRBJ1-5, with D hard to call. V lost 7 bases to trimming and J lost 0 bases, with 13 bases between them. Germline CDR1 MDHEN, CDR2 SYDVKM. This CDR3 is built from 15 residues. The CDR3 here is CASKRTDYSNQPQHF. The CDR3 region has the DNA TGTGCCAGCAAAAGGACGGATTATAGCAATCAGCCCCAGCATTTT.